The 6 T cell receptor beta chains below all came from one sample that was sequenced in a study of blood T cell repertoires in COVID-19. Assay: immunoSEQ multiplex PCR; the TCRdb copy retains only in-frame clones and omits some. This table has 150,000 to 200,000 clones, just under 85% appearing once. The sample comprised peripheral blood. These receptors were obtained from a man in his forties or fifties who had recovered from COVID-19.

Concerning this clone itself: It is unclear where the CDR3 begins or ends on the DNA, so no DNA is shown, and the CDR3 is as TCRdb lists it. J is TRBJ1-2 and V is TRBV6-6. A total of 15 residues make up the CDR3, ends included. Germline CDR1 is MNHNY and CDR2 is SVGAGI (reference sequence). CDR3 region: CASSSSVAGEGGYTF.

J is TRBJ2-2 and V is TRBV7-9; weak D call: TRBD2 (5 bases). In germline, CDR1 is SEHNR, CDR2 FQNEAQ (reference sequence). The CDR3 consists of 13 residues. The V end was cut by 7 bases, the J end by 7 bases, with 13 bases between. The CDR3 DNA reads TGTGCCAGCACCTCGGAGGTCAACGGGGAGCTGTTTTTT. It codes for CASTSEVNGELFF.

The chain employs TRBV28 and TRBJ2-7; 9 bases align to TRBD1. The CDR3 runs to 11 residues. From germline, CDR1 is MDHEN and CDR2 SYDVKM. The CDR3 sequence: CGTGAPYEQYF. Here the CDR3 DNA reads TGTGGGACAGGGGCCCCCTACGAGCAGTACTTC.

The rearrangement joins TRBV11-2 to TRBJ1-2; D gene uncertain. The CDR3 contains 12 residues. Germline V gene sequence: CDR1 SGHAT, CDR2 FQNNGV. Between the trimmed V and J ends, which lost 5 bases and 5 bases, there was a span of 9 bases. The CDR3 DNA follows: TGTGCCAGCAGCCCCCCACTTTATGGCTACACCTTC. This translates into CASSPPLYGYTF.

J is TRBJ2-3 and V is TRBV6-5, with D perhaps TRBD2 (6 bases). With 4 bases removed from V and 6 bases from J, the gap between germline ends came to 17 bases. The CDR3 loop spans 15 amino acids. Germline lookup yields CDR1 MNHEY and CDR2 SVGAGI. DNA for the CDR3: TGTGCCAGCAGTTCCGGGGGACGCCCTTTGGATACGCAGTATTTT. Translation gives CASSSGGRPLDTQYF.

This clone was counted ten times or more. This chain connects TRBV2 to TRBJ1-3; tentatively, D is TRBD1 (5 bases). Germline-derived CDR1 and CDR2 are SNHLY and FYNNEI. The CDR3 totals 14 residues. Deletions cut 5 bases from V and 0 bases from J, with 8 bases between. In DNA form, the CDR3 reads TGTGCCAGCAGTTCCCAGGGCTCTGGAAACACCATATATTTT. This translates into CASSSQGSGNTIYF. Full variable domain (outside the CDR3, taken from reference TRBV2 and TRBJ1-3): EPEVTQTPSHQVTQMGQEVILRCVPISNHLYFYWYRQILGQKVEFLVSFYNNEISEKSEIFDDQFSVERPDGSNFTLKIRSTKLEDSAMYFCASSSQGSGNTIYFGEGSWLTVV.